Here is one T cell receptor (beta chain) with its context. No antigen is known for it. The data stem from a study of beta chain features in type 1 diabetes. Whole-study results and caveats: Significant though moderate, a shortening of TCRB CDR3s appeared in all four CD4+ subsets of Type 1 diabetes patients.

Sequencing targeted expressed TCRB transcripts, as all isolated RNA had been reverse transcribed. The assay was immunoSEQ multiplex PCR, and TCRdb's table has in-frame clones only and misses some. The table includes around 46,000 clones, around 45% detected once. The specimen was stem cell memory CD4+ T cells from blood. The sequence came from a young man with type 1 diabetes.

CDR3 coding DNA: TGTGCCAGCAGTCCCCAGGGCGGGGCTGAAGCTTTCTTT. Residues: CASSPQGGAEAFF. The rearrangement uses TRBV7-3 and TRBJ1-1; tentative D call: TRBD1 (5 bases). Per the germline V gene, CDR1 is SGHTA and CDR2 is FQGTGA. Trimming pared 6 bases from V and 6 bases from J, leaving 14 bases between. The CDR3 has 13 residues.